This T cell receptor (beta chain) was identified during a study of T cell responses to AZD1222 COVID-19 vaccine. Only in-frame clones appear in the TCRdb table, and some are missing; sequencing was by immunoSEQ multiplex PCR. The sample holds 200,000 or so clones, 90% to 95% seen once. In regard to this clone: Its antigen is not identified.

Study results and limitations: Two AZD1222 administrations were followed by greater Spike-specific TCR breadth and depth. Spike-spanning, vaccine-associated CD4 TCRs were dominant at 160-218 and 743-854. Nearly half of the spike-specific TCRs reportedly recognize variant regions that carry no mutations. Clonal diversity may have been underestimated, and the donors were mostly white British, with more females than males.

Specimen: peripheral blood, collected on day 0 of AZD1222 vaccination. This TCR was recovered from an adult in good health.

The CDR3 reads CASSYTDRGGSYGYTF. The CDR3 DNA follows: TGTGCCAGCAGTTACACGGACAGGGGGGGGTCCTATGGCTACACCTTC. The chain couples TRBV6-6 to TRBJ1-2, with 10 bases identical to TRBD1. Germline-derived CDR1 and CDR2 are MNHNY and SVGAGI (reference sequence). The CDR3 is 16 residues long. V shed 2 bases, J shed 4 bases, and the junction held 7 bases outside the gene matches.